Listed below are T cell receptor beta chains from one sample, sequenced in a study of T cells in localized non-small cell lung cancer. Repertoires were generated with immunoSEQ multiplex PCR, while TCRdb's copy carries only in-frame clones and drops some. The sample has 25,000 to 40,000 clones; about four fifths are singletons. The source was peripheral blood, collected before any cancer treatment. These receptors were obtained from an older male donor with stage III squamous cell lung carcinoma. CDR3s include the opening cysteine and the closing phenylalanine or tryptophan. A D gene is named only where the DNA matches it firmly. The size of a clone is reported for some rows only, either as once, few or many, or as a class for expanded clones.

TGTGCCAGCAGTGAAGAGGGGGGGAGCAATCAGCCCCAGCATTTT CASSEEGGSNQPQHF . TRBV6-1 . TRBJ1-5
TGTGCCAGCTCACCGAGTACTCACGGCTACGAGCAGTACTTC CASSPSTHGYEQYF . TRBV18 . TRBJ2-7
TGTGCCAGCAGCTTAGCGGCGAACACTGAAGCTTTCTTT CASSLAANTEAFF . TRBV7-9 few TRBJ1-1
TGTGCCAGCAGCGTAGGCCCCTCCAGGGCCGATGAGCAGTTCTTC CASSVGPSRADEQFF . TRBV9 once TRBJ2-1
TGTGCCAGCAGTGAAACACGACAGAACAATCAGCCCCAGCATTTT CASSETRQNNQPQHF . TRBV2 . TRBJ1-5
TGTGCCAGCAGCAGAAACCCGACGGTGAACACTGAAGCTTTCTTT CASSRNPTVNTEAFF . TRBV28 . TRBJ1-1
TGTGCCAGCAGCTCCATGGGGACAGGGTATGGCTACACCTTC CASSSMGTGYGYTF TRBD1 TRBV5-4 . TRBJ1-2
TGTGCCAGTAGCCTAGGTTCGGCACGGAACACAGATACGCAGTATTTT CASSLGSARNTDTQYF . TRBV19 . TRBJ2-3
TGTGCCAGCACCCGGGGGGCAGCGAACACTGAAGCTTTCTTT CASTRGAANTEAFF . TRBV9 . TRBJ1-1
TGTGCCAGCAGTAGCGGGAGGGGGACAGATACGCAGTATTTT CASSSGRGTDTQYF TRBD2 TRBV6-5 . TRBJ2-3
TGTGCCAGCAGCTTCGACAGGATAAGCACAGATACGCAGTATTTT CASSFDRISTDTQYF . TRBV7-9 . TRBJ2-3
TGTGCCAGCACGATTGCCTATGGCTACACCTTC CASTIAYGYTF . TRBV6-5 . TRBJ1-2
TGCAGCGTAAACTCTGGAAACACCATATATTTT CSVNSGNTIYF . TRBV29-1 medium-sized TRBJ1-3
TGTGCCAGCTCACCAGGGAGAGGGGATCAGCCCCAGCATTTT CASSPGRGDQPQHF . TRBV18 . TRBJ1-5
TGCGCCAGCAGCCAAGCTACGGGACAGGTTAATGAAAAACTGTTTTTT CASSQATGQVNEKLFF TRBD1 TRBV4-3 . TRBJ1-4
TGCGCCAGCAGTGTCGGCAGATCCTACGAGCAGTACTTC CASSVGRSYEQYF . TRBV28 . TRBJ2-7
TGCGCCAGCAGCCAATCCGGACAGGGGGCTTTGAACACTGAAGCTTTCTTT CASSQSGQGALNTEAFF TRBD1 TRBV4-1 . TRBJ1-1
TGTGCCAGCAGTTTTGGGGGTCCCCCCGAGGAGACCCAGTACTTC CASSFGGPPEETQYF . TRBV28 . TRBJ2-5
TGCGCCAGCAGCCCCCTTGGGGGGGGAGATAGTGAAAAACTGTTTTTT CASSPLGGGDSEKLFF . TRBV4-3 few TRBJ1-4
TGCGCCAGCAGCCAAGGCCCAAGGGCAGGGGAGTACGAGCAGTACTTC CASSQGPRAGEYEQYF . TRBV4-3 few TRBJ2-7
TGCAGCGTTATCCTCTTACCGGGACAGTATGGCTACACCTTC CSVILLPGQYGYTF TRBD1 TRBV29-1 . TRBJ1-2
TGTGCCAGCAGTTTATGGCCCGGAAATTCACCCCTCCACTTT CASSLWPGNSPLHF . TRBV27 . TRBJ1-6
TGCGCCAGCAGCTTGACAGGGACTGAAGCTTTCTTT CASSLTGTEAFF . TRBV5-1 large TRBJ1-1
TGCAGCGTTGAAGATGCCCAGTTGAACTATGGCTACACCTTC CSVEDAQLNYGYTF . TRBV29-1 . TRBJ1-2
TGCAGCGTTGAGTCGGGACAGGGCAGAACCGGGGAGCTGTTTTTT CSVESGQGRTGELFF TRBD1 TRBV29-1 . TRBJ2-2
TGTGCCAGCATTCCCACCGGGGTCCACAATCAGCCCCAGCATTTT CASIPTGVHNQPQHF . TRBV6-1 . TRBJ1-5
TGCGCCAGCAGGGATGGGGCGAACACTGAAGCTTTCTTT CASRDGANTEAFF . TRBV5-1 . TRBJ1-1
TGTGCCAGCAGCTCCCCTAGCGGGAGGGTCGGAAAGGCCGGGGAGCTGTTTTTT CASSSPSGRVGKAGELFF TRBD2 TRBV7-2 . TRBJ2-2
TGTGCCAGCAGTGAAGTGACGAGGAGCTCCTACGAGCAGTACTTC CASSEVTRSSYEQYF . TRBV6-1 few TRBJ2-7
TGCAGCGTTGAGGTGCGAGCCACCGGGGAGCTGTTTTTT CSVEVRATGELFF . TRBV29-1 . TRBJ2-2
TGCGCCAGCAGCCACGGGACCGGAACAGATACGCAGTATTTT CASSHGTGTDTQYF . TRBV4-3 few TRBJ2-3
TGTGCCAGCAGTACTTCCGGGACAGGCCTCTCTGGAAACACCATATATTTT CASSTSGTGLSGNTIYF TRBD1 TRBV2 . TRBJ1-3
TGTGCCAGCAGTTCGGGACTTCTTAACTACGAGCAGTACTTC CASSSGLLNYEQYF . TRBV5-4 once TRBJ2-7
TGTGCCAGCAGTGAGCAAGCGAACACTGAAGCTTTCTTT CASSEQANTEAFF . TRBV2 few TRBJ1-1
TGTGCCAGCAGCTTAGATGGTCCGTCTGGCTGGGAGCAGTACTTC CASSLDGPSGWEQYF . TRBV7-9 . TRBJ2-7
TGTGCCAGCAGCCAACGAGAGGGAGGAGACCAAGAGACCCAGTACTTC CASSQREGGDQETQYF . TRBV14 . TRBJ2-5
TGTGCCAGCAGCGAAGGACTAGCGGGTTACGAGCAGTACTTC CASSEGLAGYEQYF TRBD2 TRBV9 . TRBJ2-7
TGTGCCAGCACCCCTCGTGAGGGGCCAAGGGAGACCCAGTACTTC CASTPREGPRETQYF . TRBV6-5 . TRBJ2-5
TGCAGCGTTGAATGGGGAAACGAGCAGTACTTC CSVEWGNEQYF . TRBV29-1 . TRBJ2-7
TGTGCCAGCAGTGAAGCCCAGTACACTGAAGCTTTCTTT CASSEAQYTEAFF . TRBV6-1 . TRBJ1-1
TGCGCCAGCAAGTTTGGGGGGACAGGGCACCAAGAGACCCAGTACTTC CASKFGGTGHQETQYF TRBD1 TRBV10-2 once TRBJ2-5
TGTGCCAGCAGTTTATCAAAGGGGCTGGCAAATGAGCAGTTCTTC CASSLSKGLANEQFF . TRBV27 . TRBJ2-1
TGTGCCAGCTCACCGTCCGTGTCTGCCACAGATACGCAGTATTTT CASSPSVSATDTQYF . TRBV18 . TRBJ2-3
TGTGCCAGCAGCTTATCCCAAAGGGGAAAACTGTTTTTT CASSLSQRGKLFF . TRBV7-9 . TRBJ1-4
TGTGCCAGCAGAAAAAGGGGGAGCTCTGGAAACACCATATATTTT CASRKRGSSGNTIYF . TRBV5-6 . TRBJ1-3
TGTGCCAGCAGCCCAGTGGGCTCTGTGCATGAGCAGTTCTTC CASSPVGSVHEQFF . TRBV7-2 . TRBJ2-1
TGTGCCAGCAAGGACGGGGGGGCCGCAGATACGCAGTATTTT CASKDGGAADTQYF TRBD2 TRBV6-6 . TRBJ2-3
TGTGCCTGGAGACGGACGTTGGCGGGAGTAGGTACCGGGGAGCTGTTTTTT CAWRRTLAGVGTGELFF TRBD2 TRBV30 . TRBJ2-2
TGTGCCAGCTCACCACTAAGGGACGGCTTGAACACTGAAGCTTTCTTT CASSPLRDGLNTEAFF . TRBV18 few TRBJ1-1
TGTGCCAGCAGCTCGGGAGGGGGCGTCATTTGGCAGTTCTTC CASSSGGGVIWQFF . TRBV7-2 . TRBJ2-1
TGTGCCAGCAGTTTGGGGGACAGAAAGCGGGGCCCGAACACCGGGGAGCTGTTTTTT CASSLGDRKRGPNTGELFF . TRBV28 . TRBJ2-2
TGTGCCAGCAGCTTAGTTTTGGGGCGGGTAAGCGACCGTCAGTTCTTC CASSLVLGRVSDRQFF . TRBV7-9 . TRBJ2-1
TGTGCCAGCAGCAACACAGGGGACACTGAAGCTTTCTTT CASSNTGDTEAFF TRBD1 TRBV14 . TRBJ1-1
TGTGCCAGCAAACTTGGGACAGGGGCCAGTAATTCACCCCTCCACTTT CASKLGTGASNSPLHF TRBD1 TRBV11-2 . TRBJ1-6
TGCGCCAGCAGCCCCGGGGGGGCCTCCTACAATGAGCAGTTCTTC CASSPGGASYNEQFF TRBD2 TRBV4-1 few TRBJ2-1
TGCGCCAGCAGCCAAGTTCTCGGGATCGACAATGAGCAGTTCTTC CASSQVLGIDNEQFF . TRBV4-1 . TRBJ2-1
TGTGCCAGCACGGACGTCTACGAGCAGTACTTC CASTDVYEQYF . TRBV2 . TRBJ2-7
TGTGCCAGCAGCTTGGGTCAGGAGTCCTACAATGAGCAGTTCTTC CASSLGQESYNEQFF . TRBV5-4 . TRBJ2-1
TGTGCCAGCAGCCCCGAAGGGGACAGGTACACTGAAGCTTTCTTT CASSPEGDRYTEAFF TRBD1 TRBV9 . TRBJ1-1
TGTGCCAGCAGCGTCCCAACCTTTGGGGAGCTGTTTTTT CASSVPTFGELFF . TRBV5-6 . TRBJ2-2